The clone carrying this T cell receptor beta chain was detected only a few times. Its antigen is currently unknown. One junction end disagrees with the germline gene, perhaps due to a read error. Germline-derived CDR1 and CDR2 are SEHNR and FQNEAQ (reference sequence). The CDR3 contains 17 residues. This entry comes from a study of human T cells and chemical hapten exposure. Study details: Weekly diphenylcyclopropenone doses were given to patients' scalps across the approximately 25-week study.

Study-level findings and limits: TCRs exceeding 1 in 1000 frequency stayed unchanged with DPC sensitization.

Library preparation tagged each individual cDNA molecule with a unique molecular identifier. TCRdb processed the RACE reads anew with MiXCR; each CDR3 protein has one entry. This sample has 80,000 to 100,000 distinct CDR3 sequences, with about 10% found just once. Described time point: patch test 2, 6 weeks after DPC sensitization. Described treatment: therapeutic diphenylcyclopropenone sensitization with weekly scalp DPC. Donors were 18 to 70-year-old alopecia patients suitable for DPC. The receptor comes from a woman aged 45-59 years with alopecia areata. Some clones in this sample may be carry-over from other donors' samples. The source was whole blood, collected in connection with sensitization to the hapten diphenylcyclopropenone (DPC). V and J are TRBV7-9 and TRBJ2-1; 13 bases are a match to TRBD2. The CDR3 protein is CASSHSRTSGGYNVQFF. Written as DNA, the CDR3 is TGTGCCAGCAGCCACTCCCGGACTAGCGGGGGCTACAATGTGCAGTTCTTC.